The rows below give T cell receptor beta chains drawn from one sample of a study of beta chain features in type 1 diabetes. Clones were read by immunoSEQ multiplex PCR, and TCRdb kept only the in-frame ones, dropping some. Of 680,000 or so clones in the sample, 15% to 17% were seen once. The sample comprised naive CD4+ T cells from blood. The receptor set was obtained from a man younger than 35 in good health. Both conserved end residues are part of each CDR3. A D gene is named only where the DNA matches it firmly. Not all rows give a size; the values are once, few, many and, for expanded clones, a class.

NA	TRBV18	few	TRBJ1-1	CASSLTGGTEAFF	TGTGCCAGCTCACTTACGGGGGGCACTGAAGCTTTCTTT
TRBD1	TRBV4-2	NA	TRBJ1-6	CASSQGGTGDSSYNSPLHF	TGTGCCAGCAGCCAGGGTGGGACAGGGGATAGCTCCTATAATTCACCCCTCCACTTT
NA	TRBV18	NA	TRBJ2-2	CATIPSTGELFF	TGTGCCACAATCCCGAGCACCGGGGAGCTGTTTTTT
TRBD1	TRBV6-5	NA	TRBJ2-7	CASSGLGQGIYEQYF	TGTGCCAGCAGTGGACTGGGACAGGGGATCTACGAGCAGTACTTC
NA	TRBV11-2	few	TRBJ2-5	CASSLVRQGKETQYF	TGTGCCAGCAGCTTAGTTCGCCAGGGAAAAGAGACCCAGTACTTC
NA	TRBV7-6	NA	TRBJ2-2	CASSGRGGSNTGELFF	TGTGCCAGCAGCGGTAGGGGGGGCTCGAACACCGGGGAGCTGTTTTTT
TRBD1	TRBV5-1	NA	TRBJ2-5	CASSPRTGRETQYF	TGCGCCAGCAGCCCGCGGACAGGGAGGGAGACCCAGTACTTC
NA	TRBV6-6	few	TRBJ1-1	CASSWGQNTEAFF	TGTGCCAGCAGTTGGGGACAGAACACTGAAGCTTTCTTT
NA	TRBV9	NA	TRBJ1-1	CASSLGRNTEAFF	TGTGCCAGCAGCTTGGGGCGGAACACTGAAGCTTTCTTT
TRBD2	TRBV29-1	few	TRBJ2-3	CSASGGASDTQYF	TGCAGCGCTAGCGGGGGGGCTTCAGATACGCAGTATTTT
NA	TRBV28	NA	TRBJ2-7	CASSYPGPSSYEQYF	TGTGCCAGCAGTTACCCGGGACCGAGCTCCTACGAGCAGTACTTC
TRBD2	TRBV5-1	NA	TRBJ2-5	CASSPTSGTVETQYF	TGCGCCAGCAGCCCGACTAGCGGGACCGTGGAGACCCAGTACTTC
TRBD2	TRBV5-4	NA	TRBJ2-5	CASSLASSGSVKKETQYF	TGTGCCAGCAGCTTGGCTTCTAGCGGGAGTGTGAAGAAAGAGACCCAGTACTTC
NA	TRBV27	few	TRBJ2-3	CASSLSTVKGRGLDTQYF	TGTGCCAGCAGTTTATCGACGGTCAAGGGCAGGGGATTGGATACGCAGTATTTT
NA	TRBV5-1	few	TRBJ2-1	CASSLWSNNYNEQFF	TGCGCCAGCAGCTTGTGGTCGAATAACTACAATGAGCAGTTCTTC
NA	TRBV30	NA	TRBJ2-7	CAWSVERLPPAYEQYF	TGTGCCTGGAGTGTAGAAAGGCTCCCCCCGGCATACGAGCAGTACTTC
NA	TRBV20-1	few	TRBJ2-5	CSEGSVGTQYF	TGCAGCGAGGGATCCGTAGGGACCCAGTACTTC
TRBD1	TRBV6-1	few	TRBJ2-3	CASGDRATDTQYF	TGTGCCAGTGGGGACAGGGCCACAGATACGCAGTATTTT
TRBD1	TRBV6-1	NA	TRBJ1-5	CASSDREGNQPQHF	TGTGCCAGCTCGGACAGGGAAGGCAATCAGCCCCAGCATTTT
NA	TRBV28	NA	TRBJ1-1	CASSSMNTEAFF	TGTGCCAGCAGTTCCATGAACACTGAAGCTTTCTTT
TRBD1	TRBV7-9	few	TRBJ2-3	CASSLTGTGSTDTQYF	TGTGCCAGCAGTTTGACCGGGACAGGGAGCACAGATACGCAGTATTTT
TRBD1	TRBV5-1	few	TRBJ2-3	CASTALRGLTDTQYF	TGCGCCAGCACGGCCCTCAGGGGGCTCACAGATACGCAGTATTTT
TRBD1	TRBV30	few	TRBJ1-5	CAWRTGSQGANQPQHF	TGTGCCTGGAGAACCGGTTCACAGGGGGCCAATCAGCCCCAGCATTTT
NA	TRBV21-1	NA	TRBJ1-1	CASSKDPGQGAEAFF	TGTGCCAGCAGCAAAGACCCCGGACAGGGGGCTGAAGCTTTCTTT
NA	TRBV15	few	TRBJ1-2	CATSRVPGSYGYTF	TGTGCCACCAGCAGAGTACCAGGCTCCTATGGCTACACCTTC
NA	TRBV11-2	NA	TRBJ2-7	CASSLAGPKPYEQYF	TGTGCCAGCAGCTTGGCAGGCCCCAAGCCCTACGAGCAGTACTTC
NA	TRBV5-4	NA	TRBJ1-1	CASSRQAITRILNTEAFF	TGTGCCAGCAGCAGGCAGGCGATTACCCGGATCCTGAACACTGAAGCTTTCTTT
NA	TRBV30	NA	TRBJ2-5	CAWTVRETQYF	TGTGCCTGGACAGTGCGAGAGACCCAGTACTTC
TRBD2	TRBV7-9	few	TRBJ2-1	CASGLAGGLLNEQFF	TGTGCCAGCGGCCTAGCGGGGGGGCTCCTCAATGAGCAGTTCTTC
NA	TRBV7-3	NA	TRBJ2-1	CASSPTGRRQFF	TGTGCCAGCAGCCCAACCGGGCGGAGACAGTTCTTC
NA	TRBV6-1	few	TRBJ1-6	CASSEFDLHSPLHF	TGTGCCAGCAGTGAGTTCGACCTCCATTCACCCCTCCACTTT
TRBD1	TRBV5-4	NA	TRBJ2-5	CASSLALSTGVAQYF	TGTGCCAGCAGCTTGGCCTTATCGACAGGGGTGGCCCAGTACTTC
NA	TRBV7-2	NA	TRBJ2-3	CASSLRGGVDTQYF	TGTGCCAGCAGCCTGCGGGGTGGTGTGGATACGCAGTATTTT
TRBD1	TRBV6-5	NA	TRBJ1-2	CASRGTATNYGYTF	TGTGCCAGCAGAGGGACAGCAACTAACTATGGCTACACCTTC
NA	TRBV4-1	NA	TRBJ2-2	CASSHVSSARDGELFF	TGCGCCAGCAGCCACGTATCCTCTGCCAGGGACGGGGAGCTGTTTTTT
NA	TRBV4-1	NA	TRBJ2-7	CASSQVRGVRNEQYF	TGCGCCAGCAGCCAAGTCAGGGGGGTTAGGAACGAGCAGTACTTC
TRBD2	TRBV4-3	NA	TRBJ2-5	CADNLAGGPETQYF	TGCGCCGACAATCTAGCGGGAGGGCCGGAGACCCAGTACTTC
NA	TRBV27	few	TRBJ2-1	CASSLPISDRRSYNEQFF	TGTGCCAGCAGTCTCCCCATTTCAGACAGGAGGTCCTACAATGAGCAGTTCTTC
TRBD2	TRBV28	few	TRBJ2-1	CASSSDSGTKRVNEQFF	TGTGCCAGCAGTTCAGACTCCGGGACTAAGCGGGTCAATGAGCAGTTCTTC
NA	TRBV4-2	NA	TRBJ2-3	CASSPQRVTYTDTQYF	TGTGCCAGCAGCCCACAGCGGGTAACCTACACAGATACGCAGTATTTT